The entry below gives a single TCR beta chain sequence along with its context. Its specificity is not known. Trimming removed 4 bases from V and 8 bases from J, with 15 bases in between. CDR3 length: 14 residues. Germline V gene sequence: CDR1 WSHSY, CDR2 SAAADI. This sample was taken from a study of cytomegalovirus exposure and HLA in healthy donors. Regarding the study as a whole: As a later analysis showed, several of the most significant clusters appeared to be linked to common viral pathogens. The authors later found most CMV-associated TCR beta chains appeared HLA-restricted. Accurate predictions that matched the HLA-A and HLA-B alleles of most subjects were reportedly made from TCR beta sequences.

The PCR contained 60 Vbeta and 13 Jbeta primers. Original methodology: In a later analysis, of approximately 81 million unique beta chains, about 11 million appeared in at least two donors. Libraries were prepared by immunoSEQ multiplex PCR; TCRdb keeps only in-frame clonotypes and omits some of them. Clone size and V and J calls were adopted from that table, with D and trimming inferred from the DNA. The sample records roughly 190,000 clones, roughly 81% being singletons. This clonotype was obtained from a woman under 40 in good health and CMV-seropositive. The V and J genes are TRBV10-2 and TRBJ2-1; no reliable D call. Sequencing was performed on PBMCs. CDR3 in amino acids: CASSAISPEDEQFF. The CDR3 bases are TGCGCCAGCAGTGCAATTAGTCCCGAAGATGAGCAGTTCTTC.